The 17 T cell receptor beta chains given below trace back to one sample, sequenced in a study of T-cell reconstitution after alpha-beta-depleted transplantation in children. As it was prepared, the TCRbeta library received unique molecular identifiers. TCRdb used MiXCR to reprocess the PCR reads, holding one entry per CDR3 protein. This table has 190,000 or so distinct CDR3 sequences, more than 12% appearing once. This specimen was PBMCs from the stem cell graft donor, taken from the stem cell graft. These receptors all come from a human donor who donated a stem cell graft to a child with acute lymphoblastic leukemia.

This clonotype was observed many times. The V call is TRBV5-1, the J call TRBJ2-6, with D hard to call. Deletions cut 5 bases from V and 5 bases from J, with 11 bases between. Germline V gene lookup returns CDR1 SGHRS and CDR2 YFSETQ. The CDR3 is made up of 14 amino acids. In DNA, the CDR3 is TGCGCCAGCAGAGAGGAGCTCTGGGCCAACGTCCTGACTTTC. Its protein product is CASREELWANVLTF.

This clonotype was seen at least ten times. This chain joins TRBV10-3 and TRBJ2-3; no firm D call. V was trimmed by 3 bases and J by 3 bases, leaving 16 bases between them. Germline CDR1 reads ENHRY; CDR2 reads SYGVKD. This CDR3 is built from 16 residues. The CDR3 DNA is TGTGCCATCAGTGATCTTGGTCATACACCAACAGATACGCAGTATTTT. Translation: CAISDLGHTPTDTQYF.

This clonotype was seen repeatedly, ten times or more. The chain couples TRBV5-1 to TRBJ2-1, with 7 bases identical to TRBD2. V lost 4 bases to trimming and J lost 5 bases; unmatched junction nucleotides: 6. Looked up from germline, CDR1 is SGHRS and CDR2 is YFSETQ. The CDR3 runs 14 residues. The CDR3 region is CASSHTAGNNEQFF. CDR3 sequence (DNA): TGCGCCAGCAGCCACACAGCGGGAAACAATGAGCAGTTCTTC. Full variable domain (rest looked up from reference TRBV5-1 and TRBJ2-1): KAGVTQTPRYLIKTRGQQVTLSCSPISGHRSVSWYQQTPGQGLQFLFEYFSETQRNKGNFPGRFSGRQFSNSRSEMNVSTLELGDSALYLCASSHTAGNNEQFFGPGTRLTVL.

This chain links TRBV13 with TRBJ1-5; TRBD1 matches at 9 bases. Germline values: CDR1 PRHDT, CDR2 FYEKMQ (reference sequence). Trimming removed 5 bases from V and 7 bases from J; junction bases left unmatched: 3. The CDR3 has 13 amino acids. CDR3 bases: TGTGCCAGCAGCCGGGACAGGGCGCAGCCCCAGCATTTT. Residues: CASSRDRAQPQHF.

This clonotype was recorded many times. The chain combines TRBV5-1 with TRBJ1-6, with D maybe TRBD1 (5 bases). Deletions cut 0 bases from V and 5 bases from J, with 9 bases between. CDR1 is SGHRS and CDR2 is YFSETQ in the germline V gene. The CDR3 has 15 amino acids. CDR3 sequence: CASSLEEQDNSPLHF. CDR3 nucleotide sequence: TGCGCCAGCAGCTTGGAGGAACAGGATAATTCACCCCTCCACTTT. Looking up the rest from reference TRBV5-1 and TRBJ1-6 gives the full variable domain: KAGVTQTPRYLIKTRGQQVTLSCSPISGHRSVSWYQQTPGQGLQFLFEYFSETQRNKGNFPGRFSGRQFSNSRSEMNVSTLELGDSALYLCASSLEEQDNSPLHFGNGTRLTVT.

This clonotype was recorded at least ten times. CDR3: CSVLTSPGLAGYNYNEQFF. The DNA of the CDR3 is TGCAGCGTTTTGACATCCCCGGGACTAGCGGGATACAATTACAATGAGCAGTTCTTC. V and J are TRBV29-1 and TRBJ2-1, with 13 bases identical to TRBD2. Per germline, CDR1 SQVTM and CDR2 ANQGSEA. V was clipped by 5 bases and J by 4 bases; unmatched bases: 17. The length of the CDR3 is 19 residues.

The CDR3 loop is CASERLSSYEQYF. The CDR3 coding sequence is TGTGCCAGCGAGCGGCTAAGCTCCTACGAGCAGTACTTC. The chain employs TRBV19 and TRBJ2-7; perhaps TRBD2 as D (5 bases). The CDR3 is 13 amino acids. Germline CDR1 and CDR2: LNHDA and SQIVND (reference sequence). V was shortened by 9 bases and J by 0 bases, with 12 bases between the two germline ends. Combining the CDR3 with reference TRBV19 and TRBJ2-7 gives the whole variable domain DGGITQSPKYLFRKEGQNVTLSCEQNLNHDAMYWYRQDPGQGLRLIYYSQIVNDFQKGDIAEGYSVSREKKESFPLTVTSAQKNPTAFYLCASERLSSYEQYFGPGTRLTVT.

In the case of this clonotype: A clone one base away is much larger, so this may be a read error. J is TRBJ2-3 and V is TRBV20-1, with 7 bases aligning to TRBD2. CDR3 length: 16 amino acids. Trimming at V came to 5 bases and at J to 2 bases, leaving 13 bases not matched to a gene. Germline V gene sequence: CDR1 DFQATT, CDR2 SNEGSKA (reference sequence). CDR3 DNA sequence: TGCAGTGCTGGGGGGGACCAAGCGTCCCTCACAGATACGCAGTATTTT. Residues: CSAGGDQASLTDTQYF.

This clonotype was recorded many times. This chain connects TRBV7-2 to TRBJ1-3, with 7 bases lining up with TRBD1. J was trimmed by 4 bases and V by 5 bases; bases with no gene match: 8. Germline CDR1 reads SGHTA; CDR2 reads FQGNSA. The CDR3 is 15 residues long. The CDR3: CASSETTGFGNTIYF. The DNA for the CDR3 is TGTGCCAGCAGCGAAACGACAGGGTTCGGAAACACCATATATTTT.

This clonotype showed up many times. The V and J genes are TRBV7-2 and TRBJ2-1; 9 bases map to TRBD1. Germline CDR1 reads SGHTA; CDR2 reads FQGNSA. The CDR3 consists of 15 residues. Germline trimming cut 5 bases from V and 7 bases from J; bases unmatched to any gene: 9. The CDR3 reads CASSTRTGDGNEQFF. The CDR3 coding sequence is TGTGCCAGCAGCACTCGGACAGGGGATGGGAATGAGCAGTTCTTC.

This clonotype was counted many times. The chain links TRBV24-1 to TRBJ2-1; 13 bases line up with TRBD2. V dropped 6 bases and J dropped 3; count of bases not matched to a gene: 10. This CDR3 is 18 amino acids long. Germline V CDR1 and CDR2: KGHDR, SFDVKD. CDR3 sequence: CATSTRLAGGAIYNEQFF. The DNA of the CDR3 is TGTGCCACCAGTACGAGACTAGCGGGAGGTGCCATCTACAATGAGCAGTTCTTC.

This clonotype was recorded many times. The CDR3 loop reads CASSSFPRGGYGYTF. The CDR3 region has the DNA TGCGCCAGCAGCTCTTTTCCCCGGGGAGGCTATGGCTACACCTTC. This chain links TRBV4-1 with TRBJ1-2; D remains unclear. This CDR3 comprises 15 residues. Germline values: CDR1 MGHRA, CDR2 YSYEKL. The ends were cut back, 5 bases at V and 4 bases at J, with 17 bases in the middle.

This clonotype was recorded many times. V gene TRBV6-5 combines with J gene TRBJ2-7; 8 bases align to TRBD2. Germline CDR1 and CDR2: MNHEY and SVGAGI. The ends lost 5 bases at V and 4 bases at J; junction bases unmatched: 10. The CDR3 extends over 15 amino acids. For the CDR3, the DNA is TGTGCCAGCAGTCCCCCTTTGAGCGGGAGTTACGAGCAGTACTTC. Its translation is CASSPPLSGSYEQYF.

This clonotype has ten or more counts. The gene calls are TRBV5-1 and TRBJ2-7; D call uncertain. V was clipped by 1 base and J by 0 bases, with 14 bases between them. This CDR3 contains 16 residues. Germline assignment: CDR1 SGHRS and CDR2 YFSETQ. The CDR3 spells CASSLQPPAASYEQYF. The CDR3 DNA sequence: TGCGCCAGCAGCTTGCAGCCTCCTGCTGCCTCCTACGAGCAGTACTTC.

This clonotype was counted many times. The chain has TRBV7-9 and TRBJ2-3; TRBD2 is a possible D gene (6 bases). V was trimmed by 5 bases and J by 2 bases, leaving 11 bases between them. The CDR3 totals 14 residues. CDR1 is SEHNR, CDR2 FQNEAQ, per germline (reference sequence). Here the CDR3 DNA reads TGTGCCAGCAGCCCATGGACTAACACAGATACGCAGTATTTT. Translation: CASSPWTNTDTQYF.

This clonotype was observed at least ten times. The chain has TRBV5-4 and TRBJ2-1; D gene unclear. From germline, CDR1 is SGHNT and CDR2 YYREEE (reference sequence). This CDR3 has 14 residues. Trimming stripped 6 bases from V and 2 bases from J, with 12 bases between. The CDR3 DNA sequence: TGTGCCAGCACCCCCCCGGACGCCTACAATGAGCAGTTCTTC. Its translation is CASTPPDAYNEQFF. The variable domain in full, completed from reference TRBV5-4 and TRBJ2-1, reads ETGVTQSPTHLIKTRGQQVTLRCSSQSGHNTVSWYQQALGQGPQFIFQYYREEENGRGNFPPRFSGLQFPNYSSELNVNALELDDSALYLCASTPPDAYNEQFFGPGTRLTVL.

Comments on this clonotype: The junction differs from germline at one of its ends, possibly a read error. V is TRBV11-3 and J is TRBJ2-7, with 8 bases identical to TRBD1. Germline V gives CDR1 SGHNT, CDR2 YENEEA. The CDR3 extends over 14 amino acids. CDR3 loop: CASNRGQASYAQYF. CDR3 nucleotides: TGTGCCAGCAATCGGGGACAGGCTTCCTACGCGCAGTACTTC.